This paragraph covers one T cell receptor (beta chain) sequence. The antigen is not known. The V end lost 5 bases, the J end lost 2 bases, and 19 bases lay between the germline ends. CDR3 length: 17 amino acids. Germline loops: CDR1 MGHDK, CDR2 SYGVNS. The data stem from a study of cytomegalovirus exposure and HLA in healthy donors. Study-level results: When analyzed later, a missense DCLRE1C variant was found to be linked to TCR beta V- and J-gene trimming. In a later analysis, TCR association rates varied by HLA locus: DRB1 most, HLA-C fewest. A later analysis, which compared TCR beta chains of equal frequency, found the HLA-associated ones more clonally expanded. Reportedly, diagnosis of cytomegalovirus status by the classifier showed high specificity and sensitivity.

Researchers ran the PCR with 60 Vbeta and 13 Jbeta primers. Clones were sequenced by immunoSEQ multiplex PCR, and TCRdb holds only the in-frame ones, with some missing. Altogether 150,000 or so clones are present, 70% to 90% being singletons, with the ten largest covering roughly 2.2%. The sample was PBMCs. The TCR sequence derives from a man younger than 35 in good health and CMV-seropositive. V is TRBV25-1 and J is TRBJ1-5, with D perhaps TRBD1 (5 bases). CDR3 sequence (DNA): TGTGCCAGCAGTCCCGTAGGGGTCTTTCGGGGCAATCAGCCCCAGCATTTT. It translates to CASSPVGVFRGNQPQHF. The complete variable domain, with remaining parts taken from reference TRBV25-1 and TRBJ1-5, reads EADIYQTPRYLVIGTGKKITLECSQTMGHDKMYWYQQDPGMELHLIHYSYGVNSTEKGDLSSESTVSRIRTEHFPLTLESARPSHTSQYLCASSPVGVFRGNQPQHFGDGTRLSIL.